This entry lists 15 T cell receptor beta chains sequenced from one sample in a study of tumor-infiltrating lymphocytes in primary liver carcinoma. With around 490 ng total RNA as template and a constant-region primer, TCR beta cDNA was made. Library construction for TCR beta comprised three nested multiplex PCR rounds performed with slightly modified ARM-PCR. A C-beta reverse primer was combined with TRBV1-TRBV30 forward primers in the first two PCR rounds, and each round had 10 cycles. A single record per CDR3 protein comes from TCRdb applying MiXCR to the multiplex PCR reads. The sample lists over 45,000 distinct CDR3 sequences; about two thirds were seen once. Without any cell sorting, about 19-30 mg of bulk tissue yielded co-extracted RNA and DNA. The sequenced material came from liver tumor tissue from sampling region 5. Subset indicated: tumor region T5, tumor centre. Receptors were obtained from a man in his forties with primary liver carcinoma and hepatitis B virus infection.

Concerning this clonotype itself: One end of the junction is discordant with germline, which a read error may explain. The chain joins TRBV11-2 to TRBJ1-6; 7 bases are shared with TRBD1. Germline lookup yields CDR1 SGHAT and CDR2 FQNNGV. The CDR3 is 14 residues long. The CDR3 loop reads CAGSLDRDNSPLHF. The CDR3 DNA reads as TGTGCCGGCAGCTTAGACAGGGATAATTCACCCCTTCACTTC.

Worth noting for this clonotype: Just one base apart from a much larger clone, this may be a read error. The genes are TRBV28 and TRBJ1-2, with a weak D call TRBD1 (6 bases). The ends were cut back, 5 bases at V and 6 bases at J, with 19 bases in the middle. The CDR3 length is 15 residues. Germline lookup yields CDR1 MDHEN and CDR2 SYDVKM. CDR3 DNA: TGTGCCAGCAGTCGCCCGGGGCCAGGGGCGAATGGCTACACCTTC. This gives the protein CASSRPGPGANGYTF.

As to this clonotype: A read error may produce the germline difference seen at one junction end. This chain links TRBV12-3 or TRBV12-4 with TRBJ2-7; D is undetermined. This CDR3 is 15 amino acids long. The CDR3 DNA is TGTGTCAGCAGTGTCCTCGGGTGGGCCTTGGAGGAGCAGTACTTC. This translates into CVSSVLGWALEEQYF.

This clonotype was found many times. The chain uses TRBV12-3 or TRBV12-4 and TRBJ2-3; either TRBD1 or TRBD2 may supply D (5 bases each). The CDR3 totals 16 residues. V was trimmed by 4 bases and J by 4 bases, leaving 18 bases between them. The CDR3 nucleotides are TGTGCCAGCAGTTCTGCCCCAAGCCAGGGACCAGATACGCAGTATTTT. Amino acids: CASSSAPSQGPDTQYF.

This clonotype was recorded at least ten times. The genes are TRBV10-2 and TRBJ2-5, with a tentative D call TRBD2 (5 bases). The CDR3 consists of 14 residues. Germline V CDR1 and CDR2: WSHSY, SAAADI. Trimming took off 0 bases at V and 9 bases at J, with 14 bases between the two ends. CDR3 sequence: CASSESRGFSAQYF. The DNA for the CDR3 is TGCGCCAGCAGTGAGTCGAGAGGGTTCTCGGCCCAGTACTTC.

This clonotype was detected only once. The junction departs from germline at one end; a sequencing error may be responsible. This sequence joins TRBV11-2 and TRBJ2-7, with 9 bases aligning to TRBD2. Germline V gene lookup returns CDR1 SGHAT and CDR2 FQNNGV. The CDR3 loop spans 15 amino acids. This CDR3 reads CASILVAGEAYEQYF. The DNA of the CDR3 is TGTGCCAGCATCTTAGTAGCGGGAGAAGCATACGAGCAGTACTTC.

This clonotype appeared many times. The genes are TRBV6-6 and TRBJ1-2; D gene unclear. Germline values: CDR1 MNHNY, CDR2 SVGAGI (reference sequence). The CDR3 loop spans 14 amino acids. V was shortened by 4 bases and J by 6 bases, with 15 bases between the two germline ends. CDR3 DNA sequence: TGTGCCAGCAGTTCGAGGGCCCAACGGGATGGCTACACCTTC. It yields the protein CASSSRAQRDGYTF.

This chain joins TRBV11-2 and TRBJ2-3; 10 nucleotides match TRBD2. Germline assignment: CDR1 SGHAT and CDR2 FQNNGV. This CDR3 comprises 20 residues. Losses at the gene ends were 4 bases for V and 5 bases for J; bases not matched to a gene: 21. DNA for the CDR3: TGTGCCAGCAGCTCAGACGGACTAGCGGATCCCATCTTTGACGAAGATACGCAGTATTTT. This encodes CASSSDGLADPIFDEDTQYF.

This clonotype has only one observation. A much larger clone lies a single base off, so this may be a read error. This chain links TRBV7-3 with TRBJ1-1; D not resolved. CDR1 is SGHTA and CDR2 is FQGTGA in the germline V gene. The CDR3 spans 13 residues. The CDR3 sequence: CAGSLEMNTEAFF. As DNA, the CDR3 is TGTGCCGGCAGCTTAGAAATGAACACTGAAGCTTTCTTT.

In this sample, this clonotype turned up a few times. CDR3 coding DNA: TGTGCCAGCAGTTTACCTAGCGGGAGGGCCGGGCAGTACTTC. Translating it yields CASSLPSGRAGQYF. The chain has TRBV28 and TRBJ2-7, with TRBD2 matching over 12 bases. CDR1 MDHEN and CDR2 SYDVKM come from the germline V gene. The CDR3 totals 14 residues. Trimming removed 2 bases from V and 9 bases from J; junction bases left unmatched: 5.

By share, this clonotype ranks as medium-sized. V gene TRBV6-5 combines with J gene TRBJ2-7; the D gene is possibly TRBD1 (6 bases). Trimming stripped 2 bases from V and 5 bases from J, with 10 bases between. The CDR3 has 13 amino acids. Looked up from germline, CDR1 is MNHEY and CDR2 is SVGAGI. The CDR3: CASSYTGNNEQYF. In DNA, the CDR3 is TGTGCCAGCAGTTACACAGGGAATAACGAGCAGTACTTC.

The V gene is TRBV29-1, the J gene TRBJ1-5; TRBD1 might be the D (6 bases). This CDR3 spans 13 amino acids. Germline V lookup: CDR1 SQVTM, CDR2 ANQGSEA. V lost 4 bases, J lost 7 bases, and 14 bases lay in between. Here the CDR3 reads CSVVGQTKQPQHF. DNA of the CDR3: TGCAGCGTTGTCGGACAGACCAAGCAGCCCCAGCATTTT. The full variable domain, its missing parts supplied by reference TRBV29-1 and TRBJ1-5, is SAVISQKPSRDICQRGTSLTIQCQVDSQVTMMFWYRQQPGQSLTLIATANQGSEATYESGFVIDKFPISRPNLTFSTLTVSNMSPEDSSIYLCSVVGQTKQPQHFGDGTRLSIL.

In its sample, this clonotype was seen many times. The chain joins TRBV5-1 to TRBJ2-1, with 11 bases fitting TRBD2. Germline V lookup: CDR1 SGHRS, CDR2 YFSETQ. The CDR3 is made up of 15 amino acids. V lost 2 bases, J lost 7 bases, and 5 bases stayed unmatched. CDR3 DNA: TGCGCCAGCAGCTTTCTAGCGGGAGGAGTTAATGAGCAGTTCTTC. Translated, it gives CASSFLAGGVNEQFF.

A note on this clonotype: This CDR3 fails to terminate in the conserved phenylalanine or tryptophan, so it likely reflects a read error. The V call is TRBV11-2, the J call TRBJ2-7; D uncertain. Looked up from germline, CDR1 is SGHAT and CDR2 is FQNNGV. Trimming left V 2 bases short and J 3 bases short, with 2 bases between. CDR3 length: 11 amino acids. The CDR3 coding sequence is TGTGCCAGCAGCTTAATCTACGAGCAGTACCTC. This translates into CASSLIYEQYL.

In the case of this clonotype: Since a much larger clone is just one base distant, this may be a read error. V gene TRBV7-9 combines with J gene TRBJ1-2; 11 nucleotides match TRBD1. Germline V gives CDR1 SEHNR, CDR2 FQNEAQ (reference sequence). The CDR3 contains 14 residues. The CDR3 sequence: CVSSHWGQGDGYTF. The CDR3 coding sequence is TGTGTCAGCAGCCATTGGGGACAGGGGGATGGCTACACCTTC.